This TCR beta chain was captured by sequencing in a study of blood T cells in healthy people across ages. In its sample, this clonotype was seen a few times. A read error is possible here, since a much larger clone lies one base away. The authors ran a second PCR of roughly 6 to 12 cycles using a sample-barcoded 5' primer and a J-beta primer mix. In TCRdb, the 5' RACE reads were re-called with MiXCR into one record per CDR3 protein. This table has fewer than 1,000,000 distinct CDR3 sequences, 35% to 60% appearing once. There were healthy Caucasian individuals from Russia, aged roughly 6 to 100, serving as donors. The germline CDR1 and CDR2 sequences are SGHNT and YENEEA. This CDR3 has 15 amino acids.

The rearrangement joins TRBV11-3 to TRBJ2-1; 8 nucleotides align to TRBD1. The J call is in doubt because the DNA end fits TRBJ2-7 better. The origin of this receptor is a man older than 75 in good health. The sequencing input was blood. The chain's CDR3 is CASSLEQGENNEQYF. DNA of the CDR3: TGTGCCAGCAGCTTAGAACAGGGGGAAAACAATGAGCAGTACTTC.